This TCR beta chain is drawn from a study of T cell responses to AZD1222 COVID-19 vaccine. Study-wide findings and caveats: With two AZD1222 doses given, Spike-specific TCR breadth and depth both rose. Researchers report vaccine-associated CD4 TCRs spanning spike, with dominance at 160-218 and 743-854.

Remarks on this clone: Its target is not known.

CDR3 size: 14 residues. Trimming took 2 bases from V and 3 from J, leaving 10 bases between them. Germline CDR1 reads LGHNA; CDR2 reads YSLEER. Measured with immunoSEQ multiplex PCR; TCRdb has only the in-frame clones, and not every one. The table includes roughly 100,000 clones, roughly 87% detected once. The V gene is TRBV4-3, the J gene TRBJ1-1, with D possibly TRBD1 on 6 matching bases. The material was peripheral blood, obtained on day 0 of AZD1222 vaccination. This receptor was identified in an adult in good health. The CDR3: CASSQTGSYTEAFF. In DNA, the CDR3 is TGCGCCAGCAGCCAAACAGGGTCTTACACTGAAGCTTTCTTT.